A single sample gave rise to the 9 T cell receptor beta chains below, sequenced in a study of technical replicates of blood from a few donors. Method: immunoSEQ multiplex PCR; TCRdb's copy keeps in-frame clones and lacks some. The data hold 70,000 to 85,000 clones, with about nine tenths observed a single time. The specimen was T cells isolated from PBMCs. The receptors were sampled from a human donor in good health.

The V and J genes are TRBV30 and TRBJ2-7; 7 bases map to TRBD2. The V gene's germline CDR1 is GTSNPN and CDR2 SVGIG (reference sequence). J lost 7 bases, V lost 1 base, and 10 bases had no gene match. This CDR3 region has 14 residues. In DNA, the CDR3 is TGTGCCTGGAGTGGACTAGCCAGATTGGGAGAGCAGTACTTC. Amino acids: CAWSGLARLGEQYF.

CDR3 coding DNA: TGTGCCAGCAGTATCGCGGGGCATAATGAAAAACTGTTTTTT. Protein: CASSIAGHNEKLFF. This sequence joins TRBV28 and TRBJ1-4, with a possible D match to TRBD1 (5 bases). Trimming pared 5 bases from V and 4 bases from J, leaving 11 bases between. The CDR3 loop spans 14 amino acids. Germline values: CDR1 MDHEN, CDR2 SYDVKM.

The chain links TRBV5-4 to TRBJ2-3; no definite D call. V dropped 0 bases and J dropped 0 bases, with 11 bases sitting between them. Germline CDR1 and CDR2: SGHNT and YYREEE (reference sequence). The CDR3 loop spans 16 amino acids. Here the CDR3 reads CASSLGQDRSTDTQYF. The CDR3 bases are TGTGCCAGCAGCTTGGGCCAGGATAGGAGCACAGATACGCAGTATTTT.

V is TRBV9 and J is TRBJ2-3; maybe TRBD2 (6 bases). Germline CDR1 and CDR2: SGDLS and YYNGEE. The CDR3 extends over 17 amino acids. V lost 0 bases, J lost 1 base, and 15 bases lay in between. This CDR3 reads CASSVAGAILGTDTQYF. Here the CDR3 DNA reads TGTGCCAGCAGCGTAGCGGGAGCGATACTTGGCACAGATACGCAGTATTTT.

The V gene is TRBV28, the J gene TRBJ1-2; D is ambiguous. Germline values: CDR1 MDHEN, CDR2 SYDVKM. This CDR3 is 13 amino acids long. Trimming shortened V by 7 bases and J by 2 bases, and 11 bases separated the two germline ends. The CDR3 loop is CASNLPQNYGYTF. In DNA form, the CDR3 reads TGTGCCAGCAATCTCCCCCAGAACTATGGCTACACCTTC.

A single count supports this clone. J is TRBJ2-7 and V is TRBV9, with 11 positions matching TRBD2. Losses at the gene ends were 2 bases for V and 10 bases for J; bases not matched to a gene: 8. From germline, CDR1 is SGDLS and CDR2 YYNGEE. This CDR3 spans 14 amino acids. The CDR3 reads CASSVGLAVPDQYF. As DNA, the CDR3 is TGTGCCAGCAGCGTGGGACTAGCGGTCCCCGACCAGTACTTC.

This clone showed up just a few times. The chain has TRBV19 and TRBJ1-5, with D maybe TRBD1 (5 bases). The V gene lost 6 bases and the J gene lost 7 bases, with 13 bases spanning the gap. There are 13 residues in the CDR3. The V gene's germline CDR1 is LNHDA and CDR2 SQIVND (reference sequence). The CDR3 bases are TGTGCCAGTAGCCGAACGGGGGACCAGCCCCAGCATTTT. This translates into CASSRTGDQPQHF.

The chain is built from TRBV18 and TRBJ2-6; 7 positions agree with TRBD2. There are 16 residues in the CDR3. The germline CDR1 and CDR2 sequences are KGHSH and LQKENI. With V trimmed by 4 bases and J by 0 bases, 3 bases remained unmatched. This CDR3 reads CASSRTGGSGANVLTF. Written as DNA, the CDR3 is TGTGCCAGCTCACGAACGGGGGGCTCTGGGGCCAACGTCCTGACTTTC.

The rearrangement links TRBV10-2 to TRBJ1-5, with 9 bases lining up with TRBD1. The germline CDR1 and CDR2 sequences are WSHSY and SAAADI. This CDR3 contains 14 residues. V was clipped by 6 bases and J by 5 bases; unmatched bases: 5. The CDR3: CASSGTGQDQPQHF. The CDR3 bases are TGCGCCAGCAGCGGGACAGGGCAAGATCAGCCCCAGCATTTT.